The 28 T cell receptor beta chains listed next were all sequenced from one sample in a study of T-cell memory formation after mild COVID-19. TCRdb processed the 5' RACE reads anew with MiXCR; each CDR3 protein has one entry. The repertoire holds about 82,000 distinct CDR3 sequences, about 13% seen once, with around 27% in the top ten. Sequenced: PBMCs or a T cell subset sorted from them (not recorded which). The receptors were sampled from an adult woman who had mild COVID-19 (a few samples of this study predate the infection). Cell type and time point are not known.

In DNA form, the CDR3 reads TGTGCCAGTCACCGTAGCGGGCCCGCCTACGAGCAGTACTTC. It yields the protein CASHRSGPAYEQYF. V usage is TRBV7-9 and J usage is TRBJ2-7, with 7 nucleotides matching TRBD2. CDR3 size: 14 residues. Trimming took 9 bases from V and 2 from J; bases not matched to a gene: 10. Germline V gene data show CDR1 as SEHNR and CDR2 as FQNEAQ (reference sequence).

This clonotype came up a few times. CDR3: CASSPQWGSSYEQYF. CDR3 DNA sequence: TGTGCCAGTAGCCCCCAATGGGGTTCCTCCTACGAGCAGTACTTC. V and J are TRBV19 and TRBJ2-7; D gene ambiguous. The length of the CDR3 is 15 residues. V dropped 6 bases and J dropped 0 bases, with 15 bases sitting between them. Germline CDR1 LNHDA, CDR2 SQIVND (reference sequence).

This clonotype occurred a few times. Written as DNA, the CDR3 is TGTGCCAGCAGCCTGGGTTTATTGGCCAAAAACATTCAGTACTTC. Translating it yields CASSLGLLAKNIQYF. The V call is TRBV11-2, the J call TRBJ2-4; D uncertain. Germline values: CDR1 SGHAT, CDR2 FQNNGV. Between the trimmed V and J ends, which lost 5 bases and 1 base, there was a span of 12 bases. This CDR3 comprises 15 residues. The full variable domain, with the rest looked up from reference TRBV11-2 and TRBJ2-4, is EAGVAQSPRYKIIEKRQSVAFWCNPISGHATLYWYQQILGQGPKLLIQFQNNGVVDDSQLPKDRFSAERLKGVDSTLKIQPAKLEDSAVYLCASSLGLLAKNIQYFGAGTRLSVL.

This clonotype was found a few times. The chain uses TRBV7-2 and TRBJ2-5; 8 nucleotides align to TRBD1. V gave up 1 base and J gave up 2 bases; unmatched junction bases: 6. This CDR3 spans 16 amino acids. Germline V gives CDR1 SGHTA, CDR2 FQGNSA. CDR3 protein: CASSLGLTGAQETQYF. CDR3 nucleotide sequence: TGTGCCAGCAGCTTAGGGTTGACAGGGGCACAAGAGACCCAGTACTTC.

This clonotype was seen ten or more times. The V call is TRBV12-3 or TRBV12-4, the J call TRBJ2-1; the match to TRBD2 covers 10 bases. J was trimmed by 4 bases and V by 6 bases; bases with no gene match: 6. CDR3 length equals 15 residues. The CDR3 reads CASSVGTSEYNEQFF. The CDR3 region has the DNA TGTGCCAGCAGCGTCGGGACTAGCGAGTACAATGAGCAGTTCTTC.

In this sample, this clonotype turned up a few times. This rearrangement joins TRBV29-1 to TRBJ2-7, with 8 bases that match TRBD1. The CDR3 has 13 amino acids. With V trimmed by 6 bases and J by 3 bases, 7 bases remained unmatched. CDR1 and CDR2 from the germline V gene are SQVTM and ANQGSEA. CDR3 in amino acids: CSVLTGDSYEQYF. CDR3 nucleotides: TGCAGCGTCCTGACAGGGGACAGCTACGAGCAGTACTTC.

There are a few counts of this clonotype. The gene calls are TRBV4-3 and TRBJ2-7; D not certain. V dropped 0 bases and J dropped 2 bases, with 14 bases sitting between them. The CDR3 spans 16 residues. Germline V gene lookup returns CDR1 LGHNA and CDR2 YSLEER. In DNA form, the CDR3 reads TGCGCCAGCAGCCAAGAAGAGGTTGACGGACCCTACGAGCAGTACTTC. As protein: CASSQEEVDGPYEQYF.

This clonotype was counted between two and nine times. The gene calls are TRBV27 and TRBJ2-1; TRBD2 agrees at 11 bases. V was clipped by 5 bases and J by 7 bases; unmatched bases: 7. Germline values: CDR1 MNHEY, CDR2 SMNVEV (reference sequence). The CDR3 is 15 residues long. The CDR3 loop reads CASSNSGRAGNEQFF. The DNA of the CDR3 is TGTGCCAGCAGTAATAGCGGGAGGGCCGGGAATGAGCAGTTCTTC.

This clonotype was detected a few times. J is TRBJ2-7 and V is TRBV20-1, with D perhaps given as TRBD1 or TRBD2 (5 bases each). The ends were cut back, 4 bases at V and 1 base at J, with 20 bases in the middle. The CDR3 extends over 16 amino acids. Per the germline V gene, CDR1 is DFQATT and CDR2 is SNEGSKA (reference sequence). CDR3 coding DNA: TGCAGTGCTAATTCGTCAGGGACCACGAAATCCTACGAGCAGTACTTC. Translated, it gives CSANSSGTTKSYEQYF.

This clonotype was seen more than once but under ten times. This chain uses TRBV20-1 with TRBJ2-5; D ambiguous. CDR3 length: 14 residues. Per germline, CDR1 DFQATT and CDR2 SNEGSKA (reference sequence). Trimming took off 0 bases at V and 2 bases at J, with 10 bases between the two ends. The CDR3 region is CSAREKGWQETQYF. The CDR3 DNA follows: TGCAGTGCTAGAGAAAAAGGCTGGCAAGAGACCCAGTACTTC.

This clonotype was observed a few times. This rearrangement joins TRBV11-2 to TRBJ1-3, with a possible D match to TRBD1 (6 bases). Germline V gene sequence: CDR1 SGHAT, CDR2 FQNNGV. This CDR3 is 17 amino acids long. The ends were cut back, 1 base at V and 0 bases at J, with 13 bases in the middle. In DNA form, the CDR3 reads TGTGCCAGCAGCTTAGTAGGAGGACAGTTCTCTGGAAACACCATATATTTT. It specifies CASSLVGGQFSGNTIYF.

This clonotype was seen repeatedly, ten times or more. The chain employs TRBV6-2 or TRBV6-3 and TRBJ2-7; 9 bases are shared with TRBD1. The V and J ends lost 7 bases and 3 bases, in that order; junction bases with no gene match: 10. CDR3 size: 15 residues. From germline, CDR1 is MNHEY and CDR2 SVGEGT. The CDR3 is CASTTLPGQGYEQYF. The CDR3 DNA reads TGTGCCAGCACCACCCTCCCGGGACAGGGCTACGAGCAGTACTTC.

This clonotype was seen only a few times. The chain links TRBV13 to TRBJ2-1; D ambiguous. This CDR3 contains 12 residues. Deletions cut 0 bases from V and 6 bases from J, with 3 bases between. The V gene's germline CDR1 is PRHDT and CDR2 FYEKMQ (reference sequence). Here the CDR3 reads CASSLGINEQFF. The CDR3 DNA is TGTGCCAGCAGCTTAGGTATCAATGAGCAGTTCTTC.

The gene calls are TRBV6-1 and TRBJ2-5; 15 nucleotides agree with TRBD2. The CDR3 contains 16 residues. V gave up 4 bases and J gave up 4 bases; unmatched junction bases: 4. The germline V gene has CDR1 MNHNS and CDR2 SASEGT. The CDR3: CASSARTSGGGETQYF. The CDR3 DNA reads TGTGCCAGCAGTGCCCGGACTAGCGGGGGGGGAGAGACCCAGTACTTC.

This clonotype was detected a few times. This chain connects TRBV6-5 to TRBJ1-2; D uncertain. The CDR3 length is 12 residues. Germline V lookup: CDR1 MNHEY, CDR2 SVGAGI. V dropped 6 bases and J dropped 7 bases, with 12 bases sitting between them. The CDR3 nucleotides are TGTGCCAGCAGCTACCTTAGTGGTGGCTACACCTTC. Amino acid sequence: CASSYLSGGYTF.

The chain combines TRBV4-2 with TRBJ2-5; 14 bases map to TRBD2. Per the germline V gene, CDR1 is LGHNA and CDR2 is YNFKEQ. The V and J ends lost 2 bases and 3 bases, in that order; junction bases with no gene match: 11. The CDR3 runs to 19 residues. In DNA, the CDR3 is TGTGCCAGCAGCCAACCCGCCGGGACTAGCGGGGGACCCGAAGAGACCCAGTACTTC. It encodes CASSQPAGTSGGPEETQYF.

This clonotype was observed a few times. In DNA, the CDR3 is TGCAGTGCTAGACGACAGGGCGGGAGTTCCTACGAGCAGTACTTC. Amino acid sequence: CSARRQGGSSYEQYF. The rearrangement uses TRBV20-1 and TRBJ2-7, with D possibly being TRBD1 or TRBD2 (7 bases each). This CDR3 is 15 amino acids long. With 2 bases removed from V and 1 base from J, the gap between germline ends came to 15 bases. Germline CDR1 and CDR2: DFQATT and SNEGSKA (reference sequence).

Of note for this clonotype: One end of the junction fails to match germline, which may point to a read error. V gene TRBV5-4 combines with J gene TRBJ2-3; 8 positions match TRBD2. The CDR3 covers 16 residues. Germline V gives CDR1 SGHNT, CDR2 YYREEE (reference sequence). The CDR3: CSSSFAGLVRTDTQYF. The DNA of the CDR3 is TGTTCCAGCAGCTTTGCGGGACTAGTCAGGACAGATACGCAGTATTTT.

This sequence joins TRBV29-1 and TRBJ2-1; D is perhaps TRBD2 (6 bases). Trimming removed 8 bases from V and 9 bases from J, with 17 bases in between. Germline V gene lookup returns CDR1 SQVTM and CDR2 ANQGSEA. CDR3 size: 12 residues. CDR3 residues: CSRETDGGEQFF. CDR3 bases: TGCAGCCGGGAGACCGATGGCGGTGAGCAGTTCTTC.

The chain links TRBV4-3 to TRBJ2-2, with 9 positions matching TRBD1. Germline assignment: CDR1 LGHNA and CDR2 YSLEER. V was clipped by 0 bases and J by 6 bases; unmatched bases: 8. CDR3 size: 17 residues. CDR3 sequence reads: CASSQDRGQGLAGELFF. CDR3 nucleotide sequence: TGCGCCAGCAGCCAAGATAGGGGACAGGGCTTGGCCGGGGAGCTGTTTTTT.

The V and J genes are TRBV4-2 and TRBJ2-5; 7 bases agree with TRBD2. With V trimmed by 0 bases and J by 4 bases, 14 bases remained unmatched. CDR1 and CDR2 (germline): LGHNA, YNFKEQ. CDR3 length equals 18 residues. The CDR3 sequence: CASSQDFASGTTGETQYF. The CDR3 DNA reads TGTGCCAGCAGCCAAGATTTCGCTAGCGGTACGACCGGAGAGACCCAGTACTTC.

The CDR3 DNA follows: TGTGCCAGCAGCCAAGCGGGGAGCTATGCGGCTTTCTTT. Translation gives CASSQAGSYAAFF. The chain links TRBV4-2 to TRBJ1-1; D is uncertain. Germline CDR1 reads LGHNA; CDR2 reads YNFKEQ. This CDR3 region has 13 residues. V lost 1 base and J lost 11, with 14 bases in between.

This clonotype was seen a few times. V is TRBV4-3 and J is TRBJ1-3; a possible D gene is TRBD1 (6 bases). The CDR3 covers 15 residues. Germline CDR1 is LGHNA and CDR2 is YSLEER. Trimming took off 0 bases at V and 2 bases at J, with 8 bases between the two ends. The CDR3 spells CASSQDGGPGNTIYF. The CDR3 coding sequence is TGCGCCAGCAGCCAAGATGGGGGCCCTGGAAACACCATATATTTT.

This clonotype was seen a handful of times. The genes are TRBV5-1 and TRBJ2-3, with 10 nucleotides matching TRBD2. V trimming: 1 base; J trimming: 3 bases; junction bases outside the gene matches: 8. The CDR3 totals 17 residues. In germline, CDR1 is SGHRS, CDR2 YFSETQ. The CDR3 DNA reads TGCGCCAGCAGCTTGAGCGCTAGCGGGAGATTGACAGATACGCAGTATTTT. This sequence encodes CASSLSASGRLTDTQYF.

The CDR3 DNA reads as TGCAGTACTCGTCCTCTAGCGGGAGGGACGAGAGAGACCCAGTACTTC. Protein product: CSTRPLAGGTRETQYF. The chain has TRBV20-1 and TRBJ2-5; TRBD2 aligns across 12 bases. The CDR3 runs to 16 residues. The V segment lost 8 bases and the J segment 4 bases; nucleotides outside the gene matches: 14. Germline CDR1 DFQATT, CDR2 SNEGSKA (reference sequence).

This clonotype has only a few counts. The J gene is TRBJ2-3, the V gene TRBV20-1; the D gene is possibly TRBD2 (6 bases). The germline V gene encodes CDR1 DFQATT and CDR2 SNEGSKA (reference sequence). This CDR3 spans 14 amino acids. Trimming shortened V by 2 bases and J by 0 bases, and 9 bases separated the two germline ends. The CDR3 sequence is CSARLALSTDTQYF. In nucleotides, the CDR3 is TGCAGTGCTAGACTAGCGCTTAGCACAGATACGCAGTATTTT.

This clonotype was counted only a few times. The chain is built from TRBV6-1 and TRBJ2-7; 7 bases agree with TRBD1. CDR3 length: 14 amino acids. CDR1 is MNHNS, CDR2 SASEGT, per germline. V was clipped by 0 bases and J by 2 bases; unmatched bases: 1. The CDR3 region is CASSEAGQTYEQYF. The CDR3 DNA sequence: TGTGCCAGCAGTGAAGCGGGACAGACCTACGAGCAGTACTTC.

The chain couples TRBV7-9 to TRBJ2-5, with D possibly matching TRBD1 (7 bases). The germline CDR1 and CDR2 sequences are SEHNR and FQNEAQ (reference sequence). The V and J ends lost 3 bases and 4 bases respectively, with 18 bases between them. The CDR3 is made up of 16 amino acids. The CDR3 sequence: CASSFIADQGVETQYF. CDR3 DNA sequence: TGTGCCAGCAGCTTCATAGCGGACCAGGGGGTAGAGACCCAGTACTTC.